The source of this T cell receptor (beta chain) is a study of vaccination and CD4 T cells after COVID-19 (dated by TCRdb to the early 2020s). Looking at the study overall: Every convalescent patient had a positive nasal swab PCR test for SARS-CoV-2, with mild disease in several patients and severe disease in one. Post-COVID blood samples from convalescent patients were collected a median of around 100 days after diagnosis, with a range of 35 to 161 days. As controls, cultures received a CEFX viral epitope pool (the positive control), an HIV-1 Nef peptide pool (the negative control), or no peptide at all. In the convalescent cohort there were six males and four females, among whom were two Hispanic individuals, seven Caucasians, two Asians and one multiracial person. In around 10 COVID-19 convalescent patients and a handful of infection-naive healthy vaccine recipients, researchers compared the spike-specific CD4+ TCR repertoire from before mRNA vaccination with the repertoire from after. For stimulating the cultures, overlapping spike peptide pools were used, derived from SARS-CoV-2 as well as from the common cold coronaviruses HCoV-NL63, HCoV-OC43 and HCoV-229E. Post-vaccine blood samples were taken a median of approximately 76 days after the second vaccine dose, with a range of roughly 13 to 250 days. Each participant got two doses of either the Pfizer-BioNTech BNT162b2 vaccine (n=8) or the Moderna mRNA-1273 vaccine (n=2).

Reading the germline V gene (reference sequence) gives CDR1 MNHEY and CDR2 SMNVEV. CDR3 length: 14 amino acids, cysteine to phenylalanine. Only the CDR3 portion is preserved as DNA: 42 bases, with reading frame beginning at the first base. The junction carries 15 bases between V and J, which are trimmed by 6 bases and 4 bases respectively. Paper-wide results and their limitations: The study included relatively few convalescent patients and did not analyze early timepoints after natural infection. Among convalescent patients, a median about 86% of the SARS-CoV-2-reactive clones seen after vaccination appeared only after vaccination, which suggests priming specific to the vaccine. The median count of SARS-CoV-2-reactive clonotypes went up from roughly 21 after infection to 38 after vaccination, although the change was not significant. Of the vaccine-specific clones found in convalescent patients, nearly all (304 of 307) were mono-reactive for SARS-CoV-2 spike instead of being cross-reactive with common cold coronaviruses.

Library method: PCR. DNA from cultured CD4+ T cells underwent TCR sequencing with the Oncomine TCR Beta short-read assay at the Johns Hopkins FTIC core. The QIAamp micro DNA kit was used to extract genomic DNA from the cultured CD4+ T cells. Oncomine TCR Beta libraries from cultured CD4+ T cells were pooled with unique dual indexes and sequenced on an Illumina iSeq 100. For the original study's pipeline: Non-productive sequences were filtered out, and CDR3s that did not start with C, did not end with F or W, or were shorter than 7 amino acids were discarded. Antigen-specific clonotypes were identified using the MANAFEST web application through comparison of peptide-stimulated wells with reference and other culture wells. For a clone to be called positive, the clone needed an FDR below 0.05, an odds ratio above 5, and a productive frequency above 0.1% in at least two of three replicate wells. A clonotype was classed as cross-reactive if the clonotype showed significant expansion both in SARS-CoV-2 spike wells and in at least one common cold coronavirus spike condition. Similarity between CDR3 sequences was evaluated in R version 3.6.1 using Levenshtein distances (stringdist) and unrooted phylogenetic trees (ape). In TCRdb, the public reads were trimmed at Q25 with fastp and aligned with MiXCR, with productive beta chains retained. Entries that share a CDR3 protein sequence are merged under the most common genes and DNA. The V and J calls shown here were made by TCRdb, not taken from the authors' results. In this sample the table shows about 14,000 distinct CDR3 sequences, 55% to 80% of which occur a single time. The ten most abundant clones make up around 6.5% of the sample.

According to the study, the label for this sample's treatment or condition signals: roughly 11-day PBMC culture with coronavirus spike peptide pools or control peptides (ViraFEST assay). The ViraFEST assay was used in the study, in which antigen-specific T cells were expanded with peptide pools and expanded clonotypes were subsequently identified by TCR sequencing. Positive SARS-CoV-2 PCR tests in the convalescent patients dated from March to December 2020, before Alpha, Beta and Delta variants emerged in the United States. Each well held 2 million to 2.5 million PBMCs cultured with 9 to 10 ug/ml peptide pools in IMDM containing roughly 4.7% human AB serum and 10 IU/ml IL-2. Half of the culture medium was replaced with fresh IL-2-containing medium on days 3 and 7. After approximately eleven days of culture, CD4+ T cells were isolated by negative selection with the EasySep CD4+ T cell isolation kit. Ficoll-Paque Plus gradient centrifugation was used to isolate PBMCs from whole blood, and the isolated PBMCs were then either used fresh or cryopreserved at -140C. Culture conditions were generally each tested in triplicate wells.

This clonotype was detected a few times. The clone's antigen remains unknown. No much larger clone exists at a distance of one base, and base qualities are not known. The rearranged segments are TRBV27 and TRBJ1-2; matching of 5 bases hints at TRBD1 as the D gene. The receptor comes from a human donor who had recovered from COVID-19. Sequenced material: CD4+ T cells from blood, cultured in vitro. The DNA sequence reads TGTGCCAGCAGAGGGAATCCAGGGTTCTATGGCTACACCTTC. Its protein reads: CASRGNPGFYGYTF.